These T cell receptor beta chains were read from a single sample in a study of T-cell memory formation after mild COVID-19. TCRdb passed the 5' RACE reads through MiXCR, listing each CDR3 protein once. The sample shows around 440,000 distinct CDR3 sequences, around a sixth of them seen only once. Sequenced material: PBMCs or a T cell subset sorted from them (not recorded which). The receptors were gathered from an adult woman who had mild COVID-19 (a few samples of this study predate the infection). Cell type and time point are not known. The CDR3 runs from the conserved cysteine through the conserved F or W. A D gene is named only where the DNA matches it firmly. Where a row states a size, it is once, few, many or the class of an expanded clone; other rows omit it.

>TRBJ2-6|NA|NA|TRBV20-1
CSARVPQGSGANVLTF
TGCAGTGCTAGAGTCCCCCAGGGCAGCGGGGCCAACGTCCTGACTTTC
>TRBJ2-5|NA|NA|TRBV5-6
CASSYYGVAETQYF
TGTGCCAGCAGTTATTACGGGGTTGCGGAGACCCAGTACTTC
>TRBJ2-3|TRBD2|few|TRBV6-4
CASSDASSGRAADTQYF
TGTGCCAGCAGTGATGCAAGTAGCGGGAGGGCCGCGGATACGCAGTATTTT
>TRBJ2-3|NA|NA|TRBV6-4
CASSETDRRSTDTQYF
TGTGCCAGCAGTGAAACCGACAGGAGAAGCACAGATACGCAGTATTTT
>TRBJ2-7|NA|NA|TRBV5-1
CASSWQMRQYF
TGCGCCAGCAGCTGGCAGATGCGGCAGTACTTC
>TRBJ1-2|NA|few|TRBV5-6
CASRADSVYYGYTF
TGTGCCAGCAGGGCGGACAGTGTATACTATGGCTACACCTTC
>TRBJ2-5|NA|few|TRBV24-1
CATSDFTVETQYF
TGTGCCACCAGTGATTTCACAGTGGAGACCCAGTACTTC
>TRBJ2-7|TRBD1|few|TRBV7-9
CASSYNRDRSSYEQYF
TGTGCCAGCAGCTACAACCGGGACAGAAGCTCCTACGAGCAGTACTTC
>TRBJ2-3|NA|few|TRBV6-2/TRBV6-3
CASSYSGGSTDTQYF
TGTGCCAGCAGTTATAGTGGGGGAAGCACAGATACGCAGTATTTT
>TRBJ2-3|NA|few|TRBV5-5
CASSLSWGGTDTQYF
TGTGCCAGCAGCTTGTCTTGGGGCGGCACAGATACGCAGTATTTT
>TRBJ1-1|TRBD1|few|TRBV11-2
CASSLAWGTGNTEAFF
TGTGCCAGCAGCTTAGCTTGGGGGACAGGGAACACTGAAGCTTTCTTT
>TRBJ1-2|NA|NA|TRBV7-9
CASSLPIVMGGYTF
TGTGCCAGCAGCTTACCGATAGTAATGGGTGGCTACACCTTC
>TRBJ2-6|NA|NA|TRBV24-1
CATSNGRASPGANVLTF
TGTGCCACCAGTAACGGCAGGGCGTCCCCCGGGGCCAACGTCCTGACTTTC
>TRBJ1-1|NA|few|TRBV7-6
CASSLFQLGALNTEAFF
TGTGCCAGCAGCTTATTCCAACTCGGGGCCCTGAACACTGAAGCTTTCTTT
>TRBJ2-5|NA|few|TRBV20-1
CSARAAVKETQYF
TGCAGTGCTAGAGCGGCAGTCAAAGAGACCCAGTACTTC
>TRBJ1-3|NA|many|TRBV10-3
CAISESIGTPRTGNTIYF
TGTGCCATCAGTGAGTCGATAGGGACGCCGAGGACTGGAAACACCATATATTTT
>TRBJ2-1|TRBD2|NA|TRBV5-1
CASSSSSGSNEQFF
TGCGCCAGCAGCTCGTCTAGCGGGTCTAATGAGCAGTTCTTC
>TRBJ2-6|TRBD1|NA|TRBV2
CASSDQGASGANVLTF
TGTGCCAGCAGTGACCAGGGGGCGTCTGGGGCCAACGTCCTGACTTTC
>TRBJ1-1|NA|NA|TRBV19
CASSIAFSGGGTGDTEAFF
TGTGCCAGTAGTATAGCCTTCTCGGGGGGAGGGACGGGTGACACTGAAGCTTTCTTT
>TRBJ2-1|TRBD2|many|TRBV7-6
CASSLTLMTSGGRAEQFF
TGTGCCAGCAGCTTAACACTAATGACTAGCGGGGGGAGGGCTGAGCAGTTCTTC
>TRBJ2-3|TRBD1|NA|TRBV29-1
CSVDVRGQMDTQYF
TGCAGCGTTGATGTTAGGGGACAGATGGATACGCAGTATTTT
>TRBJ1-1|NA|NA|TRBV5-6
CASSLLAFNTEAFF
TGTGCCAGCAGCTTGTTGGCCTTTAACACTGAAGCTTTCTTT
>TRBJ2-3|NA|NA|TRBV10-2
CASSESDSTSTDTQYF
TGCGCCAGCAGTGAGTCAGACAGTACTAGCACAGATACGCAGTATTTT
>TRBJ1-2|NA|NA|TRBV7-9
CASSSIFGPHYGYTF
TGTGCCAGCAGCTCTATATTCGGGCCTCACTATGGCTACACCTTC
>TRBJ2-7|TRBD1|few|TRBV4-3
CASSQDWPGGHYEQYF
TGCGCCAGCAGCCAAGATTGGCCAGGGGGCCACTACGAGCAGTACTTC